The 18 T cell receptor beta chains presented below share a single source sample, sequenced in a study of blood T cell repertoires in COVID-19. Profiled with immunoSEQ multiplex PCR; TCRdb holds only in-frame clones, not every one. The sample records 180,000 or so clones, roughly 80% being singletons. The material sequenced was PBMCs or T cells enriched from blood (not recorded which). The receptors derive from a woman aged 50 to 65 who had recovered from COVID-19.

The CDR3 reads CASSLVSGNNEKLFF. The CDR3, as DNA: TGCGCCAGCAGCTTGGTTTCAGGGAATAATGAAAAACTGTTTTTT. V is TRBV5-1 and J is TRBJ1-4; maybe TRBD1 (5 bases). The CDR3 has 15 amino acids. Trimming cost V 0 bases and J 4 bases, with 10 bases left between them. The germline CDR1 and CDR2 sequences are SGHRS and YFSETQ.

This chain connects TRBV30 to TRBJ2-6; the D gene is possibly TRBD2 (6 bases). This CDR3 comprises 16 residues. The V and J ends lost 3 bases and 2 bases respectively, with 14 bases between them. Germline CDR1 GTSNPN, CDR2 SVGIG (reference sequence). In DNA form, the CDR3 reads TGTGCCTGGAGCCGATCCGGACTAACTGGGGCCAACGTCCTGACTTTC. Translated: CAWSRSGLTGANVLTF.

The V and J genes are TRBV7-9 and TRBJ1-1, with D maybe TRBD1 (6 bases). The V end lost 1 base, the J end lost 3 bases, and 21 bases lay between the germline ends. CDR1 and CDR2 from the germline V gene are SEHNR and FQNEAQ (reference sequence). The CDR3 runs to 18 residues. The CDR3 spells CASSLESRGGAMDTEAFF. The CDR3 DNA reads as TGTGCCAGCAGCTTAGAATCTCGCGGGGGCGCGATGGACACTGAAGCTTTCTTT.

The chain uses TRBV2 and TRBJ1-5; 9 bases are shared with TRBD1. The CDR3 is 17 amino acids. Germline lookup yields CDR1 SNHLY and CDR2 FYNNEI. Unmatched junction bases numbered 15, after V lost 5 bases and J lost 7 bases. This CDR3 is CASSPPPDRGNGQPQHF. CDR3 nucleotide sequence: TGTGCCAGCAGTCCCCCTCCCGACAGGGGGAACGGGCAGCCCCAGCATTTT.

This chain uses TRBV30 with TRBJ1-2; D is possibly TRBD1 (6 bases). The CDR3 is made up of 10 amino acids. CDR1 is GTSNPN, CDR2 SVGIG, per germline (reference sequence). V was shortened by 5 bases and J by 7 bases, with 8 bases between the two germline ends. CDR3 amino acids: CAWRTVGYTF. The CDR3 nucleotides are TGTGCCTGGCGGACAGTTGGCTACACCTTC.

The rearrangement uses TRBV11-2 and TRBJ1-2; maybe TRBD1 (6 bases). V dropped 5 bases and J dropped 0 bases, with 13 bases sitting between them. The CDR3 is 15 residues long. Germline V gene data show CDR1 as SGHAT and CDR2 as FQNNGV. CDR3 sequence (DNA): TGTGCCAGCAGCACCCGACAGGACCCTAACTATGGCTACACCTTC. Its translation: CASSTRQDPNYGYTF.

This clone was detected only once. This chain uses TRBV7-3 with TRBJ1-1; maybe TRBD1 (5 bases). Deletions cut 5 bases from V and 8 bases from J, with 15 bases between. The germline gives CDR1 SGHTA, CDR2 FQGTGA. The CDR3 loop spans 13 amino acids. The CDR3 bases are TGTGCCAGCAGCGCTACTCAGGGCGTCGAAGCTTTCTTT. Translation: CASSATQGVEAFF.

The V gene is TRBV12-2, the J gene TRBJ1-5. TRBV12-2 is a pseudogene segment. CDR3 size: 16 residues. The CDR3 sequence: CASRLRTGEGYQPQHF. CDR3 coding DNA: TGTGCAAGTCGCTTACGCACGGGGGAGGGTTATCAGCCCCAGCATTTT.

V and J are TRBV21-1 and TRBJ1-4; the table's D call, TRBD1, has no DNA check behind it. TRBV21-1 is a pseudogene. CDR3 length: 16 amino acids. DNA of the CDR3: TGTGCCAGCAGCCCGGACAGGGGAACAACTAATGAAAAACTGTTTTTT. As protein: CASSPDRGTTNEKLFF.

V is TRBV7-8 and J is TRBJ1-2, with 8 positions matching TRBD1. Germline V gene lookup returns CDR1 SGHVS and CDR2 FQNEAQ. V lost 3 bases and J lost 3; bases outside the gene matches: 6. This CDR3 has 15 amino acids. In nucleotides, the CDR3 is TGTGCCAGCAGCTTGGGGGACAGGTCTGACTATGGCTACACCTTC. It is translated as CASSLGDRSDYGYTF.

The rearrangement links TRBV5-5 to TRBJ2-2; no clear D. This CDR3 has 15 amino acids. Germline values: CDR1 SGHKS, CDR2 YYEKEE (reference sequence). Trimming stripped 0 bases from V and 1 base from J, with 7 bases between. The CDR3 coding sequence is TGTGCCAGCAGCTTGGGGCCAGGGAACACCGGGGAGCTGTTTTTT. This encodes CASSLGPGNTGELFF.

The count of this clone is one. The J gene is TRBJ1-6, the V gene TRBV6-1, with 7 bases that match TRBD1. Trimming cost V 0 bases and J 0 bases; bases outside gene matches: 8. The CDR3 is 19 amino acids. Looked up from germline, CDR1 is MNHNS and CDR2 is SASEGT. CDR3: CASSEASWDSRSYNSPLHF. CDR3 nucleotides: TGTGCCAGCAGTGAAGCAAGTTGGGACAGTCGCTCCTATAATTCACCCCTCCACTTT.

V is TRBV12-3 or TRBV12-4 and J is TRBJ1-5, with TRBD1 as a possible D gene (5 bases). Trimming shortened V by 7 bases and J by 4 bases, and 11 bases separated the two germline ends. This CDR3 comprises 13 residues. This chain's CDR3 is CASTLAGNQPQHF. CDR3 in DNA: TGTGCCAGCACCCTCGCAGGGAATCAGCCCCAGCATTTT.

The chain carries TRBV6-5 and TRBJ1-2; TRBD1 matches 8 bases. Germline values: CDR1 MNHEY, CDR2 SVGAGI. With V trimmed by 10 bases and J by 8 bases, 12 bases remained unmatched. This CDR3 region has 13 residues. The CDR3 bases are TGTGCCACCACCGAGCGGACAGGGATCGGCTACACCTTC. This translates into CATTERTGIGYTF.

The chain is built from TRBV2 and TRBJ2-1; 9 positions agree with TRBD2. CDR1 is SNHLY, CDR2 FYNNEI, per germline. The CDR3 loop spans 15 amino acids. J gave up 9 bases and V 5 bases, and 11 bases lay outside the gene matches. CDR3 coding DNA: TGTGCCAGCAGTCCGGGAGCGGGAGGACTAGGTGAGCAGTTCTTC. Its translation: CASSPGAGGLGEQFF.

The rearrangement links TRBV29-1 to TRBJ1-4; D is unresolved. The CDR3 extends over 13 amino acids. V shed 2 bases and J shed 8 bases, with 12 bases lying between them. Germline V CDR1 and CDR2: SQVTM, ANQGSEA. DNA for the CDR3: TGCAGCGTTGAAACCCTAGGCCGGGAAAAACTGTTTTTT. Encoded protein: CSVETLGREKLFF.

The chain couples TRBV5-5 to TRBJ2-5; 13 bases agree with TRBD2. Trimming cost V 4 bases and J 2 bases; bases outside gene matches: 11. The CDR3 extends over 18 amino acids. Germline V lookup: CDR1 SGHKS, CDR2 YYEKEE (reference sequence). Here the CDR3 reads CASSPGLAGVNPQETQYF. The DNA of the CDR3 is TGTGCCAGCAGCCCCGGACTAGCGGGGGTTAACCCACAAGAGACCCAGTACTTC.

The V gene is TRBV4-2, the J gene TRBJ2-1; 7 nucleotides match TRBD1. Germline CDR1 reads LGHNA; CDR2 reads YNFKEQ. The CDR3 is made up of 18 amino acids. With 1 base clipped from V and 9 bases from J, the junction kept 18 bases outside the gene matches. Here the CDR3 DNA reads TGTGCCAGCAGCCAAGGCACCCAGGGGGAGAGCTTGGTAGGTGAGCAGTTCTTC. Residues: CASSQGTQGESLVGEQFF.